The next 21 T cell receptor beta chains were all read from a single sample in a study of blood T cell repertoires in COVID-19. Sequencing was performed with immunoSEQ multiplex PCR; in TCRdb, only in-frame clones are kept and a portion is missing. The sample lists 350,000 to 500,000 clones; about 88% were seen once. The sequenced material came from PBMCs or T cells enriched from blood (not recorded which). These receptor sequences come from a woman aged 18-29 years who had been exposed to COVID-19.

This chain links TRBV28 with TRBJ2-7; 10 nucleotides line up with TRBD2. V lost 2 bases and J lost 7; bases outside the gene matches: 5. Germline V gene lookup returns CDR1 MDHEN and CDR2 SYDVKM. The CDR3 is made up of 14 amino acids. Here the CDR3 reads CASSLLAGEEEQYF. In DNA form, the CDR3 reads TGTGCCAGCAGTTTACTAGCGGGAGAGGAAGAGCAGTACTTC. Together with reference TRBV28 and TRBJ2-7, the CDR3 gives the full variable domain: DVKVTQSSRYLVKRTGEKVFLECVQDMDHENMFWYRQDPGLGLRLIYFSYDVKMKEKGDIPEGYSVSREKKERFSLILESASTNQTSMYLCASSLLAGEEEQYFGPGTRLTVT.

The rearrangement uses TRBV28 and TRBJ1-1; D gene unclear. The CDR3 runs to 11 residues. In germline, CDR1 is MDHEN, CDR2 SYDVKM. Trimming removed 5 bases at V and 4 bases at J, with 5 bases between. The CDR3 sequence is CASSAITEAFF. The CDR3 nucleotides are TGTGCCAGCAGTGCGATCACTGAAGCTTTCTTT.

The chain couples TRBV6-5 to TRBJ2-2, with a weak D call TRBD2 (6 bases). Trimming took 8 bases from V and 1 from J, leaving 8 bases between them. The CDR3 has 13 amino acids. Germline V gives CDR1 MNHEY, CDR2 SVGAGI. CDR3 residues: CASARGNTGELFF. DNA of the CDR3: TGTGCCAGCGCGCGGGGGAACACCGGGGAGCTGTTTTTT.

The rearrangement links TRBV5-1 to TRBJ2-3; 10 nucleotides align to TRBD2. In germline, CDR1 is SGHRS, CDR2 YFSETQ. V lost 4 bases, J lost 2 bases, and 7 bases stayed unmatched. The CDR3 is 16 amino acids. DNA for the CDR3: TGCGCCAGCAGCCCGAGGACTAGCGGACCCACAGATACGCAGTATTTT. This codes for CASSPRTSGPTDTQYF.

Concerning this clone itself: The sample has other DNA sequences that encode this CDR3 too. The rearrangement links TRBV5-1 to TRBJ2-7, with 11 bases that match TRBD2. CDR1 and CDR2 from the germline V gene are SGHRS and YFSETQ. Trimming at V came to 4 bases and at J to 3 bases, leaving 3 bases not matched to a gene. The CDR3 runs 14 residues. CDR3: CASSRGTSGYEQYF. Written as DNA, the CDR3 is TGCGCCAGCAGCCGGGGGACTAGCGGCTACGAGCAGTACTTC.

The V call is TRBV2, the J call TRBJ1-2, with D possibly being TRBD1 (5 bases). Deletions cut 5 bases from V and 4 bases from J, with 8 bases between. CDR3 length: 12 residues. Germline CDR1 is SNHLY and CDR2 is FYNNEI. In DNA form, the CDR3 reads TGTGCCAGCAGTTCAGGGATCTATGGCTACACCTTC. Its translation is CASSSGIYGYTF.

The chain combines TRBV2 with TRBJ2-6; no definite D call. The CDR3 has 16 residues. Trimming pared 6 bases from V and 0 bases from J, leaving 12 bases between. Germline-derived CDR1 and CDR2 are SNHLY and FYNNEI. The CDR3 DNA sequence: TGTGCCAGCAGCCAGGAATTGTACTCTGGGGCCAACGTCCTGACTTTC. Residues: CASSQELYSGANVLTF.

This clone appeared a few times. V and J are TRBV11-2 and TRBJ1-5; D gene unclear. V dropped 8 bases and J dropped 0 bases, with 11 bases sitting between them. The CDR3 is made up of 14 amino acids. Germline CDR1 SGHAT, CDR2 FQNNGV. As DNA, the CDR3 is TGTGCCAGCCCGAGGGAGAATAGCAATCAGCCCCAGCATTTT. Protein product: CASPRENSNQPQHF.

The V call is TRBV7-9, the J call TRBJ1-4, with 9 positions matching TRBD1. The ends lost 7 bases at V and 8 bases at J; junction bases unmatched: 11. Germline CDR1 and CDR2: SEHNR and FQNEAQ (reference sequence). CDR3 length equals 15 residues. In DNA form, the CDR3 reads TGTGCCAGCATCATACCGACAGGGGGGAACGAAAAACTGTTTTTT. It encodes CASIIPTGGNEKLFF.

This clone showed up just a few times. The chain is built from TRBV6-5 and TRBJ1-5, with a weak D call TRBD1 (5 bases). The CDR3 has 14 amino acids. Looked up from germline, CDR1 is MNHEY and CDR2 is SVGAGI. The ends were cut back, 6 bases at V and 3 bases at J, with 12 bases in the middle. This CDR3 reads CASSSQGTNQPQHF. The CDR3 DNA reads as TGTGCCAGCAGCTCTCAGGGAACCAATCAGCCCCAGCATTTT.

This clone has a single count. This chain uses TRBV7-2 with TRBJ2-1, with a possible D match to TRBD2 (6 bases). This CDR3 spans 13 amino acids. Germline V gene lookup returns CDR1 SGHTA and CDR2 FQGNSA. Trimming removed 5 bases at V and 8 bases at J, with 13 bases between. CDR3 region: CASSGTPQHEQFF. The CDR3 coding sequence is TGTGCCAGCAGCGGGACTCCGCAACATGAGCAGTTCTTC.

This clone turned up a few times. The chain recombines TRBV27 with TRBJ1-6; TRBD1 is a possible D gene (6 bases). The CDR3 runs 14 residues. Trimming removed 2 bases at V and 10 bases at J, with 12 bases between. Germline V lookup: CDR1 MNHEY, CDR2 SMNVEV (reference sequence). DNA of the CDR3: TGTGCCAGCAGTTTACTAGGACAGAGCTCACCCCTCCACTTT. Translating gives CASSLLGQSSPLHF.

The chain combines TRBV7-8 with TRBJ1-5; 8 bases match TRBD1. Looked up from germline, CDR1 is SGHVS and CDR2 is FQNEAQ. The CDR3 length is 14 residues. Trimming removed 6 bases from V and 2 bases from J; junction bases left unmatched: 3. CDR3: CASSLGQGNQPQHF. Here the CDR3 DNA reads TGTGCCAGCAGTCTGGGACAGGGCAATCAGCCCCAGCATTTT. Full variable domain (outside the CDR3, taken from reference TRBV7-8 and TRBJ1-5): GAGVSQSPRYKVAKRGQDVALRCDPISGHVSLFWYQQALGQGPEFLTYFQNEAQLDKSGLPSDRFFAERPEGSVSTLKIQRTQQEDSAVYLCASSLGQGNQPQHFGDGTRLSIL.

The rearrangement links TRBV6-5 to TRBJ2-5, with TRBD2 matching 10 bases. Losses at the gene ends were 2 bases for V and 4 bases for J; bases not matched to a gene: 7. Germline-derived CDR1 and CDR2 are MNHEY and SVGAGI. This CDR3 comprises 16 residues. The CDR3, as DNA: TGTGCCAGCAGTTACGCTAGCGGGAGTACAGGAGAGACCCAGTACTTC. This gives the protein CASSYASGSTGETQYF.

J is TRBJ2-1 and V is TRBV28, with 9 positions matching TRBD2. The CDR3 sequence is 15 residues long. V lost 3 bases, J lost 6 bases, and 6 bases stayed unmatched. CDR1 MDHEN and CDR2 SYDVKM come from the germline V gene. CDR3 amino acids: CASSLSSGTPNEQFF. For the CDR3, the DNA is TGTGCCAGCAGTTTGTCTAGCGGGACACCCAATGAGCAGTTCTTC. Drawing the rest from reference TRBV28 and TRBJ2-1, the complete variable domain is DVKVTQSSRYLVKRTGEKVFLECVQDMDHENMFWYRQDPGLGLRLIYFSYDVKMKEKGDIPEGYSVSREKKERFSLILESASTNQTSMYLCASSLSSGTPNEQFFGPGTRLTVL.

The rearrangement joins TRBV6-6 to TRBJ1-5, with 9 bases identical to TRBD1. The CDR3 loop spans 14 amino acids. Germline trimming cut 8 bases from V and 7 bases from J; bases unmatched to any gene: 9. Germline V lookup: CDR1 MNHNY, CDR2 SVGAGI (reference sequence). The DNA for the CDR3 is TGTGCCAGCGGCCGGGGACAGGGAGGCCAGCCCCAGCATTTT. Its translation is CASGRGQGGQPQHF.

On this clone itself: Germline is not matched at one junction end, which may reflect a read error. The chain uses TRBV5-1 and TRBJ1-4; maybe TRBD1 (6 bases). The CDR3 has 15 amino acids. CDR1 is SGHRS and CDR2 is YFSETQ in the germline V gene. CDR3 nucleotides: TGCGCCAGCAGTTTGGGGGCACTGGGAGCGGAAAAACTGTTTTTT. It codes for CASSLGALGAEKLFF.

The rearrangement joins TRBV5-1 to TRBJ2-7, with 8 bases that match TRBD2. Germline trimming cut 5 bases from V and 6 bases from J; bases unmatched to any gene: 13. CDR1 and CDR2 from the germline V gene are SGHRS and YFSETQ. The CDR3 contains 15 residues. CDR3 sequence (DNA): TGCGCCAGCAGTTGGTTTGCCGGGACTAGTAGCGAGCAGTACTTC. Its protein is CASSWFAGTSSEQYF.

V usage is TRBV28 and J usage is TRBJ2-7, with a tentative D call TRBD2 (5 bases). The V and J ends lost 2 bases and 2 bases respectively, with 7 bases between them. There are 13 residues in the CDR3. Germline assignment: CDR1 MDHEN and CDR2 SYDVKM. CDR3 nucleotides: TGTGCCAGCAGTTTACCGGGAACCTACGAGCAGTACTTC. The encoded protein is CASSLPGTYEQYF.

This clone was found once. The J gene is TRBJ2-3, the V gene TRBV3-1 (or the pseudogene TRBV3-2), with TRBD2 matching 7 bases. The CDR3 has 18 amino acids. CDR1 and CDR2 from the germline V gene are LGHDT and YNNKEL (reference sequence). V lost 2 bases, J lost 1 base, and 12 bases stayed unmatched. CDR3 amino acids: CASSQYGRTTSGTDTQYF. CDR3 nucleotide sequence: TGTGCCAGCAGCCAATACGGGAGGACAACTAGTGGCACAGATACGCAGTATTTT.

The chain has TRBV11-2 and TRBJ2-6; tentatively, D is TRBD1 (6 bases). The V end was cut by 0 bases, the J end by 4 bases, with 7 bases between. From germline, CDR1 is SGHAT and CDR2 FQNNGV. The CDR3 loop spans 15 amino acids. CDR3 region: CASSLEGAGANVLTF. DNA for the CDR3: TGTGCCAGCAGCTTAGAGGGGGCCGGGGCCAACGTCCTGACTTTC.